The source of this T cell receptor beta chain is a study of OX40 agonist ivuxolimab in advanced cancers. Concerning this clone: Its cognate antigen is unknown.

Findings and limits, study-wide: Also showing low normalized T-cell clonal expansion were some of the nonresponders.

Produced via immunoSEQ multiplex PCR; TCRdb's table is partial and in-frame only. Counted here are more than 85,000 clones, 87% occurring once; the ten biggest clones make up 0.5% to 0.55%. Germline values: CDR1 SGHRS, CDR2 YFSETQ. Trimming took off 7 bases at V and 4 bases at J, with 15 bases between the two ends. This CDR3 has 14 residues. This clonotype originated in an adult with an advanced solid tumor such as melanoma, head and neck, liver or kidney cancer. The chain employs TRBV5-1 and TRBJ1-3, with a tentative D call TRBD1 (6 bases). The sample consisted of CD4+ or CD8+ T cells sorted from blood, taken in a trial of the OX40 agonist ivuxolimab. DNA for the CDR3: TGCGCCAGCGGGGTGGGGGCGCAAGGAAACACCATATATTTT. It translates to CASGVGAQGNTIYF.